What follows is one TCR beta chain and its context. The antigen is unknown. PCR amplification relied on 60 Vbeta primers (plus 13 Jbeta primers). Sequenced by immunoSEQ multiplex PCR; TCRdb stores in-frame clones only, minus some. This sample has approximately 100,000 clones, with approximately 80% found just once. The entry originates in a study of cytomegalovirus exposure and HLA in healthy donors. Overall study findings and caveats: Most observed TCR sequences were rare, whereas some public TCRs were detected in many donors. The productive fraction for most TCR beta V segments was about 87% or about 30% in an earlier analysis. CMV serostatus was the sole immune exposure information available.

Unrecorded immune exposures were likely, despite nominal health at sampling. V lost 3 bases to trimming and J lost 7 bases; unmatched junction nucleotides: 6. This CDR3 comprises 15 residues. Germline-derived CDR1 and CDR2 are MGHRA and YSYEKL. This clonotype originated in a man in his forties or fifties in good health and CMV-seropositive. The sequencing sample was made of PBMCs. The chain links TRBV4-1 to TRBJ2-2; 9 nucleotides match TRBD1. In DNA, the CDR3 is TGCGCCAGCAGCCAGACACAGGGGGCGTACGGGGAGCTGTTTTTT. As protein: CASSQTQGAYGELFF.